Presented here are 17 T cell receptor beta chains from one specimen sequenced in a study of cytomegalovirus exposure and HLA in healthy donors. In the PCR, 60 Vbeta and 13 Jbeta primers were used. The data were produced by immunoSEQ multiplex PCR, yet TCRdb's version contains in-frame clones alone and is incomplete. This table has approximately 150,000 clones, roughly 80% appearing once. The sample comprised PBMCs. The receptors shown here come from a man aged 50 or older in good health and CMV-seropositive.

This clone occurred a few times. The chain couples TRBV30 to TRBJ1-5; 8 nucleotides line up with TRBD1. The CDR3 has 16 residues. Trimming cost V 3 bases and J 6 bases; bases outside gene matches: 13. Germline lookup yields CDR1 GTSNPN and CDR2 SVGIG (reference sequence). The DNA for the CDR3 is TGTGCCTGGAGCCGCGTTGGACAGGGAGGTCCTCAGCCCCAGCATTTT. Amino acid sequence: CAWSRVGQGGPQPQHF.

The sample holds a few counts of this clone. The chain combines TRBV19 with TRBJ2-2, with a tentative D call TRBD2 (6 bases). Trimming cost V 6 bases and J 2 bases, with 13 bases left between them. Germline assignment: CDR1 LNHDA and CDR2 SQIVND (reference sequence). The CDR3 runs 15 residues. This CDR3 reads CASSRTNGNTGELFF. In nucleotides, the CDR3 is TGTGCCAGTAGCAGGACTAACGGTAACACCGGGGAGCTGTTTTTT.

This clone has a handful of counts. The sample has other DNA sequences that encode this CDR3 too. J is TRBJ1-3 and V is TRBV14; 8 positions match TRBD1. The CDR3 consists of 15 residues. Looked up from germline, CDR1 is SGHDN and CDR2 is FVKESK. Trimming cost V 4 bases and J 3 bases; bases outside gene matches: 5. In nucleotides, the CDR3 is TGTGCCAGCAGCCCCGGGACAGGATTTGGAAACACCATATATTTT. This gives the protein CASSPGTGFGNTIYF. The variable domain in full, with the rest retrieved from reference TRBV14 and TRBJ1-3, is EAGVTQFPSHSVIEKGQTVTLRCDPISGHDNLYWYRRVMGKEIKFLLHFVKESKQDESGMPNNRFLAERTGGTYSTLKVQPAELEDSGVYFCASSPGTGFGNTIYFGEGSWLTVV.

The genes are TRBV2 and TRBJ2-3, with D perhaps matching TRBD2 (6 bases). The CDR3 consists of 13 residues. V was shortened by 7 bases and J by 4 bases, with 12 bases between the two germline ends. Germline CDR1 is SNHLY and CDR2 is FYNNEI. The CDR3 region has the DNA TGTGCCAGCACCGGGACTCCCCCAGATACGCAGTATTTT. This encodes CASTGTPPDTQYF.

The rearrangement uses TRBV15 and TRBJ2-1, with D perhaps matching TRBD2 (5 bases). The CDR3 is 17 amino acids. Germline V gives CDR1 LNHNV, CDR2 YYDKDF (reference sequence). V lost 0 bases and J lost 4, with 16 bases in between. The CDR3 sequence: CATSRDSGPTIYNEQFF. CDR3 nucleotides: TGTGCCACCAGCAGAGATTCGGGCCCGACTATATACAATGAGCAGTTCTTC.

The V and J genes are TRBV18 and TRBJ2-7, with D perhaps TRBD2 (5 bases). This CDR3 is built from 14 residues. Germline V gene lookup returns CDR1 KGHSH and CDR2 LQKENI. Trimming stripped 6 bases from V and 3 bases from J, with 15 bases between. In DNA form, the CDR3 reads TGTGCCAGCTCGACCCTGGACGGGAACTACGAGCAGTACTTC. It is translated as CASSTLDGNYEQYF.

The chain couples TRBV5-4 to TRBJ2-5; the D gene is possibly TRBD2 (5 bases). V lost 4 bases and J 5 bases, leaving 24 bases between the germline ends. This CDR3 comprises 17 residues. The V gene's germline CDR1 is SGHNT and CDR2 YYREEE (reference sequence). As DNA, the CDR3 is TGTGCCAGCAGCACTATGGGAGAGGGCTACCTTGGGGAGACCCAGTACTTC. This encodes CASSTMGEGYLGETQYF. Full variable domain (missing parts from reference TRBV5-4 and TRBJ2-5): ETGVTQSPTHLIKTRGQQVTLRCSSQSGHNTVSWYQQALGQGPQFIFQYYREEENGRGNFPPRFSGLQFPNYSSELNVNALELDDSALYLCASSTMGEGYLGETQYFGPGTRLLVL.

The chain joins TRBV5-1 to TRBJ2-7; D is possibly TRBD1 (6 bases). Germline-derived CDR1 and CDR2 are SGHRS and YFSETQ. The CDR3 sequence is 15 residues long. V was pared by 0 bases and J by 0 bases, with 10 bases between. CDR3 nucleotides: TGCGCCAGCAGCTTGGGTGGGACATCCTCCTACGAGCAGTACTTC. Translated, it gives CASSLGGTSSYEQYF.

The chain is built from TRBV28 and TRBJ1-5; 7 positions match TRBD1. The CDR3 totals 16 residues. Germline V gene sequence: CDR1 MDHEN, CDR2 SYDVKM. V shed 3 bases and J 0 bases; nucleotides not matched to a gene: 5. CDR3 amino acids: CASSLLGQTSNQPQHF. The CDR3 DNA reads as TGTGCCAGCAGTTTGCTGGGACAGACTAGCAATCAGCCCCAGCATTTT.

This clone has more than one count but fewer than ten. The chain combines TRBV25-1 with TRBJ2-2, with a weak D call TRBD2 (7 bases). The CDR3 spans 14 residues. Deletions cut 6 bases from V and 7 bases from J, with 15 bases between. CDR1 is MGHDK, CDR2 SYGVNS, per germline. The CDR3 sequence is CASRRGGASGELFF. The CDR3, as DNA: TGTGCCAGCAGAAGGGGGGGGGCGAGCGGGGAGCTGTTTTTT. The whole variable domain, remainder taken from reference TRBV25-1 and TRBJ2-2, is EADIYQTPRYLVIGTGKKITLECSQTMGHDKMYWYQQDPGMELHLIHYSYGVNSTEKGDLSSESTVSRIRTEHFPLTLESARPSHTSQYLCASRRGGASGELFFGEGSRLTVL.

The chain is built from TRBV14 and TRBJ2-7; 7 bases align to TRBD2. The CDR3 sequence is 16 residues long. The V and J ends lost 4 bases and 3 bases, in that order; junction bases with no gene match: 12. Germline assignment: CDR1 SGHDN and CDR2 FVKESK. This CDR3 is CASSRTGSKRGYEQYF. CDR3 in DNA: TGTGCCAGCAGCCGAACGGGATCGAAGCGGGGCTACGAGCAGTACTTC. Full variable domain (remainder filled in from reference TRBV14 and TRBJ2-7): EAGVTQFPSHSVIEKGQTVTLRCDPISGHDNLYWYRRVMGKEIKFLLHFVKESKQDESGMPNNRFLAERTGGTYSTLKVQPAELEDSGVYFCASSRTGSKRGYEQYFGPGTRLTVT.

The chain links TRBV6-6 to TRBJ2-2, with 9 bases that match TRBD1. This CDR3 is built from 15 residues. CDR1 is MNHNY and CDR2 is SVGAGI in the germline V gene (reference sequence). V lost 5 bases, J lost 4 bases, and 5 bases stayed unmatched. The CDR3 nucleotides are TGTGCCAGCAGTCCTGACAGGGGGATCACCGGGGAGCTGTTTTTT. Protein: CASSPDRGITGELFF.

The V call is TRBV11-2, the J call TRBJ2-2, with TRBD1 matching 8 bases. Germline loops: CDR1 SGHAT, CDR2 FQNNGV. V was pared by 5 bases and J by 4 bases, with 6 bases of the junction left unmatched. This CDR3 has 15 amino acids. The CDR3 loop is CASSRQGLGTGELFF. CDR3 nucleotides: TGTGCCAGCAGCCGACAGGGGTTGGGCACCGGGGAGCTGTTTTTT.

The chain couples TRBV5-4 to TRBJ2-3; 9 bases map to TRBD2. The length of the CDR3 is 19 residues. Germline lookup yields CDR1 SGHNT and CDR2 YYREEE (reference sequence). V was clipped by 4 bases and J by 2 bases; unmatched bases: 17. The CDR3 DNA reads as TGTGCCAGCAGCCACCCTGCTCGCGGGGGGGCCGGATACACAGATACGCAGTATTTT. It is translated as CASSHPARGGAGYTDTQYF. The variable domain in full, completed from reference TRBV5-4 and TRBJ2-3, reads ETGVTQSPTHLIKTRGQQVTLRCSSQSGHNTVSWYQQALGQGPQFIFQYYREEENGRGNFPPRFSGLQFPNYSSELNVNALELDDSALYLCASSHPARGGAGYTDTQYFGPGTRLTVL.

This clone showed up just a few times. The chain employs TRBV15 and TRBJ2-7, with D maybe TRBD1 (6 bases). The CDR3 contains 14 residues. CDR1 and CDR2 (germline): LNHNV, YYDKDF (reference sequence). V was trimmed by 5 bases and J by 0 bases, leaving 11 bases between them. The DNA of the CDR3 is TGTGCCACCAGCTCCCGGGACACCTCCTACGAGCAGTACTTC. Its protein product is CATSSRDTSYEQYF.

There are a few counts of this clone. This rearrangement joins TRBV2 to TRBJ2-1; TRBD2 agrees at 9 bases. The V segment lost 0 bases and the J segment 5 bases; nucleotides outside the gene matches: 8. The CDR3 is 17 amino acids. Germline-derived CDR1 and CDR2 are SNHLY and FYNNEI. The CDR3 nucleotides are TGTGCCAGCAGTGAAGCGCTTCTAGTAGCGGGAGACAATGAGCAGTTCTTC. Its protein is CASSEALLVAGDNEQFF.

This clone has a handful of counts. Within the sample, other DNA sequences also encode this same CDR3. The J gene is TRBJ2-2, the V gene TRBV15, with 10 bases lining up with TRBD1. Trimming removed 5 bases from V and 6 bases from J; junction bases left unmatched: 3. Germline V gene lookup returns CDR1 LNHNV and CDR2 YYDKDF (reference sequence). This CDR3 has 14 amino acids. The CDR3 protein is CATSRDRGSGELFF. The CDR3 region has the DNA TGTGCCACCAGCCGGGACAGGGGCTCCGGGGAGCTGTTTTTT. Combining the CDR3 with reference TRBV15 and TRBJ2-2 gives the whole variable domain DAMVIQNPRYQVTQFGKPVTLSCSQTLNHNVMYWYQQKSSQAPKLLFHYYDKDFNNEADTPDNFQSRRPNTSFCFLDIRSPGLGDTAMYLCATSRDRGSGELFFGEGSRLTVL.